The rows below give T cell receptor beta chains drawn from one sample of a study of T cells in Graves' hyperthyroidism and ophthalmopathy. A single record per CDR3 protein comes from TCRdb applying MiXCR to the multiplex PCR reads. The sample lists about 520,000 distinct CDR3 sequences, about 24% seen once, with 10% to 12% in the top ten. Sequences were obtained from blood. These receptors originate from a woman between 25 and 40 years old with Graves' ophthalmopathy. Both conserved end residues are part of each CDR3. Each record gives: J gene, D gene, V gene, clone size, CDR3 length, CDR3 DNA, CDR3 protein. The D gene is left open where the match is weak. Clone sizes are given selectively: once, few, many, or a class where the clone is expanded.

>TRBJ2-2|TRBD2|TRBV9|many|15
TGTGCCAGCAGCGTAGGCGGGGGGGCCACCGGGGAGCTGTTTTTT
CASSVGGGATGELFF
>TRBJ2-1|.|TRBV3-1|.|17
TGTGCCAGCAGCCAAGATGGTATGGTATTCGAGTACAATGAGCAGTTCTTC
CASSQDGMVFEYNEQFF
>TRBJ1-3|.|TRBV20-1|few|14
TGCAGTGCTAGTGACAGAGACTCTGGAAACACCATATATTTT
CSASDRDSGNTIYF
>TRBJ2-7|TRBD2|TRBV6-2/TRBV6-3|.|15
TGTGCCAGCACTGACGGACTAGCGGGAAACTACGAGCAGTACTTC
CASTDGLAGNYEQYF
>TRBJ2-7|.|TRBV20-1|many|14
TGCAGTGCTAGAGATCAGGCCAGGGCCTACGAGCAGTACTTC
CSARDQARAYEQYF
>TRBJ1-2|TRBD1|TRBV24-1|many|13
TGTGCCACCAGTGATCGGGACAGCAGTGGCTACACCTTC
CATSDRDSSGYTF
>TRBJ1-5|.|TRBV12-3/TRBV12-4|many|14
TGTGCCAGCAACAACAGAAATAGCAATCAGCCCCAGCATTTT
CASNNRNSNQPQHF
>TRBJ1-1|.|TRBV6-5|many|14
TGTGCCAGCAGTCCAGGACACAAAGCAACTGAAGCTTTCTTT
CASSPGHKATEAFF
>TRBJ2-5|.|TRBV4-2|many|12
TGTGCCAGCAGCCAAGATGGAAGGGCCCAGTACTTC
CASSQDGRAQYF
>TRBJ1-2|.|TRBV6-1|many|12
TGTGCCAGCAGTGATTTAGGTGATGGCTACACCTTC
CASSDLGDGYTF
>TRBJ1-5|.|TRBV20-1|.|13
TGCAGTGCACTTGACAGGTACAATCAGCCCCAGCATTTT
CSALDRYNQPQHF
>TRBJ1-2|.|TRBV11-2|.|17
TGTGCCAGCAGCTTAGGTAGTTTATGGGGGCGGATTGATGGCTACACCTTC
CASSLGSLWGRIDGYTF
>TRBJ1-2|TRBD1|TRBV14|many|14
TGTGCCAGCAGCCAAAGCGGGACAGCCATAGGCTACACCTTC
CASSQSGTAIGYTF
>TRBJ1-1|.|TRBV27|.|16
TGTGCCAGCAGTTCCCCCACCGGTGGGGACATGAAGGAAGCTTTCTTT
CASSSPTGGDMKEAFF
>TRBJ2-7|.|TRBV29-1|many|15
TGCAGCGTTGCGGGACAAGAGCCTAGAATCTACGAGCAGTACTTC
CSVAGQEPRIYEQYF
>TRBJ2-6|.|TRBV12-3/TRBV12-4|many|16
TGTGCCAGCAGTTTAAGACAGGTCTCTGGGGCCAACGTCCTGACTTTC
CASSLRQVSGANVLTF
>TRBJ1-2|.|TRBV6-5|many|16
TGTGCCAGCAGTTCCCGGTTGACAGATGCTAACTATGGCTACACCTTC
CASSSRLTDANYGYTF
>TRBJ1-1|TRBD1|TRBV20-1|many|12
TGCAGTGCTAGGGGCCAGGGGGTCGTTGCTTTCTTT
CSARGQGVVAFF
>TRBJ2-7|.|TRBV20-1|few|12
TGCAGTGCAAAGGGGCGTTTGGACGAGCAGTACTTC
CSAKGRLDEQYF
>TRBJ2-5|.|TRBV2|once|15
TGTGCCAGCAGGGCCAGACTAAGACGGCAAGAGACCCAGTACTTC
CASRARLRRQETQYF
>TRBJ2-7|.|TRBV20-1|few|11
TGCAGTGCTAGAGAGACTAGTGAGCAGTACTTC
CSARETSEQYF
>TRBJ2-3|TRBD1|TRBV7-9|few|13
TGTGCCAGCAGCTTAGGAGCACAGGGGGCACAGTATTTT
CASSLGAQGAQYF
>TRBJ1-2|.|TRBV29-1|.|15
TGCAGCGTTGTCCCGGTAGATGGAAGGGAATATGGCTACACCTTC
CSVVPVDGREYGYTF
>TRBJ1-2|.|TRBV12-3/TRBV12-4|.|11
TGTGCCAGCAGTGTTGCAGGTGGCTACACCTTC
CASSVAGGYTF
>TRBJ1-1|.|TRBV6-1|.|14
TGTGCCAGCAGTGAAGGCCAGTCGGACACTGAAGCTTTCTTT
CASSEGQSDTEAFF
>TRBJ1-5|.|TRBV12-3/TRBV12-4|many|15
TGTGCCAGCAGTTTAACAGGCAGGGCAGCTCAGCCCCAGCATTTT
CASSLTGRAAQPQHF
>TRBJ2-7|.|TRBV28|.|14
TGTGCCAGCAGTAGTCTCCTGACAGTCTACGAGCAGTACTTC
CASSSLLTVYEQYF
>TRBJ1-2|TRBD1|TRBV11-2|.|15
TGTGCCAGCAGCTTAGACCCGGGACAGGGGAGAGGCTACACCTTC
CASSLDPGQGRGYTF
>TRBJ1-1|TRBD1|TRBV4-1|many|16
TGCGCCAGCAGCCAACCTGGACAGGAAATGAACACTGAAGCTTTCTTT
CASSQPGQEMNTEAFF
>TRBJ2-7|.|TRBV12-3/TRBV12-4|few|13
TGTGCCAGCGCGCCGGGGGCGGGCAACGAGCAGTACTTC
CASAPGAGNEQYF
>TRBJ1-1|.|TRBV6-1|once|13
TGTGCCAGCCGTGATCGGGTGAACACTGGAGCTTTCTTT
CASRDRVNTGAFF
>TRBJ2-2|.|TRBV6-5|many|13
TGTGCCAGCAGGAGTCGTGGCACCGGGGAGCTGTTTTTT
CASRSRGTGELFF
>TRBJ2-7|.|TRBV19|many|14
TGTGCCAGTAGGGACCGGACAGACTCCTACGAGCAGTACTTC
CASRDRTDSYEQYF
>TRBJ1-1|.|TRBV5-1|many|15
TGCGCCAGCAGCTTGGAAGGCAGGGGAAGCGCTGAAGCTTTCTTT
CASSLEGRGSAEAFF
>TRBJ1-2|.|TRBV6-1|.|15
TGTGCCAGCAGAAATGCCGTGGGAGAGAACTATGGCTACACCTTC
CASRNAVGENYGYTF
>TRBJ2-5|TRBD2|TRBV6-5|many|14
TGTGCCAGCTTCGGCGGGGGGGCAGGGGAGACCCAGTACTTC
CASFGGGAGETQYF
>TRBJ1-5|TRBD1|TRBV2|once|14
TGTGCCAGCCGGGGACAGGGTTTCAATCAGCCCCAGCATTTT
CASRGQGFNQPQHF
>TRBJ2-7|TRBD2|TRBV20-1|many|15
TGCAGTGCTAGAGATGGGGGGGGGGAAGGGTACGAGCAGTACTTC
CSARDGGGEGYEQYF
>TRBJ2-4|.|TRBV20-1|.|11
TGCAGTGCTAGCCGGGCCGCTCCGGGGTACTTC
CSASRAAPGYF
>TRBJ1-1|.|TRBV7-9|.|15
TGTGCCAGCAGGTCTCCGCAGGGGATGAACACTGAAGCTTTCTTT
CASRSPQGMNTEAFF
>TRBJ1-1|.|TRBV12-3/TRBV12-4|.|15
TGTGCCAGCAGTTTTGACTCCATAAGGGGCACTGAAGCTTTCTTT
CASSFDSIRGTEAFF
>TRBJ1-4|.|TRBV20-1|many|11
TGCAGTGCTTGGACAGTTGAAAAACTGTTTTTT
CSAWTVEKLFF